These 21 T cell receptor beta chains came from one sample sequenced in a study of cytomegalovirus exposure and HLA in healthy donors. Primers: 60 Vbeta forward and 13 Jbeta reverse. Profiling relied on immunoSEQ multiplex PCR, and the TCRdb table lists in-frame clones only, not all of them. This sample has about 120,000 clones, with roughly 70% found just once. Sequenced sample: PBMCs. These receptors all come from a woman between 35 and 50 years old in good health and CMV-seropositive.

This clone has only a few counts. The chain uses TRBV10-3 and TRBJ1-1; no clear D. Germline V lookup: CDR1 ENHRY, CDR2 SYGVKD. Trimming took 1 base from V and 4 from J, leaving 10 bases between them. The CDR3 consists of 14 residues. The CDR3, as DNA: TGTGCCATCAGTGAGTTCCAACAGAGCACTGAAGCTTTCTTT. It is translated as CAISEFQQSTEAFF.

This clone was picked up a small number of times. The chain is built from TRBV5-1 and TRBJ2-6; TRBD1 aligns across 9 bases. V shed 10 bases, J shed 4 bases, and the junction held 24 bases outside the gene matches. Germline V gene sequence: CDR1 SGHRS, CDR2 YFSETQ. The CDR3 is made up of 20 amino acids. CDR3 coding DNA: TGCGCCTCTACCGGGACAGGGACAAATCTTCCGACTGTCGGGGCCAACGTCCTGACTTTC. It yields the protein CASTGTGTNLPTVGANVLTF.

V gene TRBV10-3 combines with J gene TRBJ2-1; 9 bases are shared with TRBD1. Germline trimming cut 4 bases from V and 6 bases from J; bases unmatched to any gene: 4. The CDR3 length is 14 residues. CDR1 is ENHRY, CDR2 SYGVKD, per germline. In nucleotides, the CDR3 is TGTGCCATCAGTGTACAGGGGGCCCCCAATGAGCAGTTCTTC. Translation: CAISVQGAPNEQFF.

The chain carries TRBV5-1 and TRBJ2-3; 14 nucleotides agree with TRBD2. Germline lookup yields CDR1 SGHRS and CDR2 YFSETQ. The V gene end was trimmed by 4 bases and the J gene end by 5 bases; junction bases not matched to a gene: 6. The CDR3 sequence is 16 residues long. CDR3 residues: CASSLEGLAGVDTQYF. DNA of the CDR3: TGCGCCAGCAGCCTGGAGGGACTAGCGGGAGTAGATACGCAGTATTTT.

V usage is TRBV9 and J usage is TRBJ1-3; D gene uncertain. The CDR3 covers 16 residues. The V end lost 4 bases, the J end lost 3 bases, and 17 bases lay between the germline ends. The germline V gene encodes CDR1 SGDLS and CDR2 YYNGEE. This chain's CDR3 is CASSPQRGPLGNTIYF. The CDR3 DNA is TGTGCCAGCAGCCCCCAACGAGGCCCTCTTGGAAACACCATATATTTT.

The chain has TRBV7-9 and TRBJ2-3, with 7 nucleotides matching TRBD2. Losses at the gene ends were 6 bases for V and 2 bases for J; bases not matched to a gene: 8. CDR1 and CDR2 (germline): SEHNR, FQNEAQ (reference sequence). The CDR3 runs to 15 residues. The CDR3 sequence: CASRGGDPPTDTQYF. In DNA form, the CDR3 reads TGTGCCAGCAGGGGGGGGGACCCCCCCACAGATACGCAGTATTTT.

CDR3 nucleotides: TGCAGTGCTAGGGGGCGGACTGAAGCTTTCTTT. It codes for CSARGRTEAFF. The chain links TRBV20-1 to TRBJ1-1, with D possibly matching TRBD1 (5 bases). The CDR3 is 11 amino acids. Germline V lookup: CDR1 DFQATT, CDR2 SNEGSKA (reference sequence). V was shortened by 3 bases and J by 5 bases, with 7 bases between the two germline ends.

The chain recombines TRBV4-1 with TRBJ2-2; the D gene is possibly TRBD1 (6 bases). CDR1 MGHRA and CDR2 YSYEKL come from the germline V gene. The length of the CDR3 is 18 residues. Trimming removed 1 base at V and 5 bases at J, with 20 bases between. The CDR3 DNA follows: TGCGCCAGCAGCCAAGCGTTAGGTTTTCTGCAGGGGACCGGGGAGCTGTTTTTT. It is translated as CASSQALGFLQGTGELFF.

The V gene is TRBV5-4, the J gene TRBJ2-5; D not certain. V lost 2 bases and J 3 bases, leaving 11 bases between the germline ends. The CDR3 is 14 amino acids. The germline V gene has CDR1 SGHNT and CDR2 YYREEE (reference sequence). The CDR3 loop reads CASSFFLREETQYF. For the CDR3, the DNA is TGTGCCAGCAGCTTTTTCTTGAGAGAAGAGACCCAGTACTTC.

This rearrangement joins TRBV27 to TRBJ2-5; tentatively, D is TRBD1 (5 bases). In germline, CDR1 is MNHEY, CDR2 SMNVEV (reference sequence). V lost 11 bases, J lost 0 bases, and 13 bases lay in between. The CDR3 runs to 13 residues. CDR3: CAARGNYQETQYF. The CDR3 bases are TGTGCCGCTAGGGGTAATTACCAAGAGACCCAGTACTTC.

This clone appeared once. This sample includes further DNA sequences coding for the same CDR3. The gene calls are TRBV28 and TRBJ2-2, with D uncertain. The CDR3 has 13 residues. The V end was cut by 6 bases, the J end by 0 bases, with 5 bases between. Germline V gives CDR1 MDHEN, CDR2 SYDVKM. The CDR3 DNA sequence: TGTGCCAGCAGCTTCGCGAACACCGGGGAGCTGTTTTTT. It codes for CASSFANTGELFF.

CDR3 DNA sequence: TGTGCCAGCAGGGATAACAGGGGGCCAGTTCTCACCGGGGAGCTGTTTTTT. Its translation is CASRDNRGPVLTGELFF. The chain uses TRBV2 and TRBJ2-2, with 9 bases lining up with TRBD1. The CDR3 is made up of 17 amino acids. Germline V gene sequence: CDR1 SNHLY, CDR2 FYNNEI. V trimming: 6 bases; J trimming: 4 bases; junction bases outside the gene matches: 12.

The chain uses TRBV4-3 and TRBJ1-5; D is undetermined. The V gene's germline CDR1 is LGHNA and CDR2 YSLEER. The CDR3 is made up of 15 amino acids. The ends were cut back, 0 bases at V and 4 bases at J, with 10 bases in the middle. The CDR3 sequence is CASSQDRANNQPQHF. The CDR3 DNA is TGCGCCAGCAGCCAAGATCGAGCCAATAATCAGCCCCAGCATTTT.

This clone was seen more than once but under ten times. CDR3 in amino acids: CASSLPKPTDTQYF. The CDR3 DNA sequence: TGTGCCAGCAGCCTACCTAAGCCCACAGATACGCAGTATTTT. The chain is built from TRBV5-4 and TRBJ2-3; D gene ambiguous. The germline gives CDR1 SGHNT, CDR2 YYREEE (reference sequence). The germline V and J ends were trimmed by 4 bases and 2 bases, with 11 bases remaining between them. The CDR3 is 14 residues long.

CDR3 sequence: CASSFQGIRGSYEQYF. The CDR3 nucleotides read TGTGCCAGCAGCTTCCAGGGGATTCGCGGGAGCTACGAGCAGTACTTC. This chain connects TRBV13 to TRBJ2-7, with D maybe TRBD2 (7 bases). Germline CDR1 and CDR2: PRHDT and FYEKMQ (reference sequence). Trimming took off 3 bases at V and 3 bases at J, with 18 bases between the two ends. The CDR3 contains 16 residues. The full variable domain, with the rest looked up from reference TRBV13 and TRBJ2-7, is AAGVIQSPRHLIKEKRETATLKCYPIPRHDTVYWYQQGPGQDPQFLISFYEKMQSDKGSIPDRFSAQQFSDYHSELNMSSLELGDSALYFCASSFQGIRGSYEQYFGPGTRLTVT.

The CDR3 sequence: CASSLTGGVSTAYEQYF. The CDR3 DNA reads as TGTGCCAGCTCACTAACAGGGGGCGTCTCCACGGCCTACGAGCAGTACTTC. The chain is built from TRBV18 and TRBJ2-7, with 9 bases aligning to TRBD1. J was trimmed by 2 bases and V by 4 bases; bases with no gene match: 12. This CDR3 region has 17 residues. Germline V CDR1 and CDR2: KGHSH, LQKENI.

This clone is categorized as medium-sized (0.01 to 0.1%). The chain employs TRBV7-2 and TRBJ2-7; TRBD2 aligns across 10 bases. V was clipped by 1 base and J by 2 bases; unmatched bases: 5. This CDR3 is built from 16 residues. CDR1 is SGHTA and CDR2 is FQGNSA in the germline V gene. The CDR3 DNA reads as TGTGCCAGCAGCTTAGAGGGTAGCGGGAGGACCTACGAGCAGTACTTC. This sequence encodes CASSLEGSGRTYEQYF.

The CDR3 here is CASSAYGGQPQHF. The CDR3 coding sequence is TGTGCCAGCAGCGCTTACGGTGGTCAGCCCCAGCATTTT. The rearrangement joins TRBV7-2 to TRBJ1-5, with D hard to call. The V end lost 5 bases, the J end lost 6 bases, and 11 bases lay between the germline ends. Germline lookup yields CDR1 SGHTA and CDR2 FQGNSA. The CDR3 loop spans 13 amino acids.

The chain links TRBV28 to TRBJ2-5; 7 positions match TRBD1. With V trimmed by 6 bases and J by 4 bases, 2 bases remained unmatched. The V gene's germline CDR1 is MDHEN and CDR2 SYDVKM. CDR3 length equals 12 residues. The CDR3: CASRWTGETQYF. The CDR3 DNA follows: TGTGCCAGCAGGTGGACAGGAGAGACCCAGTACTTC. The full variable domain, its missing parts supplied by reference TRBV28 and TRBJ2-5, is DVKVTQSSRYLVKRTGEKVFLECVQDMDHENMFWYRQDPGLGLRLIYFSYDVKMKEKGDIPEGYSVSREKKERFSLILESASTNQTSMYLCASRWTGETQYFGPGTRLLVL.

The chain recombines TRBV9 with TRBJ1-2; 9 bases are shared with TRBD1. V shed 3 bases, J shed 5 bases, and the junction held 8 bases outside the gene matches. This CDR3 spans 15 amino acids. CDR1 is SGDLS, CDR2 YYNGEE, per germline. CDR3 protein: CASSGTGGFVYGYTF. The CDR3 region has the DNA TGTGCCAGCAGCGGAACAGGGGGCTTCGTTTATGGCTACACCTTC.

V gene TRBV11-2 combines with J gene TRBJ1-2; 7 bases map to TRBD1. Germline V gene lookup returns CDR1 SGHAT and CDR2 FQNNGV. The V gene end was trimmed by 5 bases and the J gene end by 4 bases; junction bases not matched to a gene: 4. This CDR3 spans 13 amino acids. As DNA, the CDR3 is TGTGCCAGCAGCCGACAGGGCACCTATGGCTACACCTTC. Residues: CASSRQGTYGYTF.